Listed below are T cell receptor beta chains from one sample, sequenced in a study of CXCR3-negative and CXCR3-positive naive CD8 T cells. From its re-call of the 5' RACE reads, TCRdb lists each CDR3 protein once, without DNA. The listing records tens of thousands of distinct CDR3 sequences. Sequencing input: memory CD8+ T cells from blood. These receptor sequences come from a human donor in good health. Some clones in this sample may be carry-over from other donors' samples. Each CDR3 is given with its conserved first and last residue. The size of a clone is reported for some rows only, either as once, few or many, or as a class for expanded clones.

j_call clone_size v_call cdr3_aa
TRBJ2-5 - TRBV20-1 CSARGGWPERGGGETQYF
TRBJ2-7 - TRBV5-5 CASSLRGSDSYEQYF
TRBJ2-7 - TRBV4-3 CASSQGQGEAYEQYF
TRBJ1-4 - TRBV7-9 CASTGLNEKLFF
TRBJ1-5 - TRBV28 CASSTLPSVGNQPQHF
TRBJ2-3 - TRBV6-5 CASSQRTASTDTQYF
TRBJ2-7 - TRBV7-9 CASSSLTGLLEQYF
TRBJ1-3 - TRBV30 CAWSSGSFGNTIYF
TRBJ2-7 - TRBV20-1 CSARSITGPAFYEQYF
TRBJ2-7 - TRBV20-1 CSAIPAGVPSYEQYF
TRBJ2-7 - TRBV12-3/TRBV12-4 CASSLRTGGVYEQYF
TRBJ2-1 - TRBV12-3/TRBV12-4 CASSFGSNEQFF
TRBJ2-6 - TRBV6-4 CASSQSSGANVLTF
TRBJ1-2 - TRBV29-1 CSVVTGGFGYTF
TRBJ2-1 - TRBV20-1 CSARDPETTYNEQFF
TRBJ2-7 - TRBV29-1 CSVEYGTGTYEQYF
TRBJ2-4 - TRBV28 CASSWGTVVAKNIQYF
TRBJ2-1 - TRBV7-2 CASSLRPRQAPYNEQFF
TRBJ2-1 - TRBV19 CASSILAGVDEQFF
TRBJ1-4 - TRBV29-1 CSVELGQAYEKLFF
TRBJ2-7 - TRBV29-1 CSVGGTAGEEQYF
TRBJ2-5 - TRBV12-3/TRBV12-4 CASSPWGIETQYF
TRBJ2-7 - TRBV12-3/TRBV12-4 CASSYGIGQGAYEQYF
TRBJ2-7 - TRBV7-9 CASSPGSGTGGFYEQYF
TRBJ2-7 - TRBV20-1 CSARDRSNYEQYF
TRBJ2-7 - TRBV5-1 CASSVSGGLSYEQYF
TRBJ2-1 - TRBV7-9 CASSSGGVQQFF
TRBJ2-2 - TRBV12-3/TRBV12-4 CASRMTPGQGAGELFF
TRBJ2-1 - TRBV20-1 CSVLAAHNEQFF
TRBJ2-7 - TRBV21-1 CASSNLGSYEQYF
TRBJ1-1 - TRBV29-1 CSAGAGYTEAFF
TRBJ2-1 - TRBV7-9 CASSLRDRSSYNEQFF
TRBJ2-2 - TRBV4-3 CASSQRTHPGLAGGHGGELFF
TRBJ2-7 - TRBV6-2/TRBV6-3 CASSSASYEQYF
TRBJ1-1 - TRBV27 CASSYQGRAEAFF
TRBJ2-7 medium-sized TRBV29-1 CSVEGGRSQSYEQYF
TRBJ2-7 - TRBV7-9 CASSTRDSTYEQYF
TRBJ1-2 - TRBV29-1 CSVQGVYGYTF
TRBJ1-5 - TRBV20-1 CSANPIQGLGNQPQHF
TRBJ2-1 - TRBV9 CASSVVSANEQFF
TRBJ2-5 - TRBV29-1 CSVDGLAGGRETQYF
TRBJ2-7 - TRBV29-1 CSVEARRYEQYF
TRBJ2-7 - TRBV7-6 CASSLSVTYEQYF
TRBJ2-5 - TRBV20-1 CSARYYGSFGRETQYF
TRBJ1-2 - TRBV29-1 CSVSTGHFYGYTF
TRBJ2-7 - TRBV5-1 CASSFTGGSSYEQYF
TRBJ1-2 - TRBV7-6 CASSHPMGQGTYGYTF
TRBJ2-5 - TRBV20-1 CSARDQREWETQYF
TRBJ2-7 - TRBV19 CASSYGRTYEQYF
TRBJ2-6 - TRBV6-4 CASSEISGANVLTF
TRBJ2-7 - TRBV7-6 CASSFAGTSEQYF
TRBJ2-7 - TRBV7-9 CASSSSGRSEQYF
TRBJ2-1 - TRBV7-7 CASSSQLAGGDNEQFF
TRBJ1-1 medium-sized TRBV6-1 CASSEEMGPNTEAFF
TRBJ2-7 - TRBV29-1 CSVEDLLAEQYF
TRBJ1-2 - TRBV20-1 CSARGGTGEVDGYTF
TRBJ2-7 - TRBV27 CASSGDDGSYEQYF
TRBJ2-7 - TRBV6-2/TRBV6-3 CASSYPVPGGGATYEQYF
TRBJ2-7 - TRBV2 CARETQGFPYEQYF